The 18 T cell receptor beta chains given below trace back to one sample, sequenced in a study of CD8+ T cells in alopecia areata. In each case, RNA was isolated and then reverse transcribed into cDNA as the sequencing template. Using immunoSEQ multiplex PCR, the repertoire was profiled, and TCRdb retains in-frame clones only, with some absent. The sample lists under 250,000 clones; 50% to 65% were seen once. The material was CD4+ T cells sorted from blood, obtained at week 0. The source is a human donor with alopecia areata.

The chain couples TRBV6-6 to TRBJ2-7, with a possible D match to TRBD1 (5 bases). The germline V gene encodes CDR1 MNHNY and CDR2 SVGAGI (reference sequence). Trimming stripped 2 bases from V and 1 base from J, with 9 bases between. This CDR3 is 14 amino acids long. CDR3 DNA: TGTGCCAGCAGTTACGGCAGGGTATCCTACGAGCAGTACTTC. Translating it yields CASSYGRVSYEQYF.

The chain links TRBV6-5 to TRBJ2-7; the match to TRBD1 covers 8 bases. CDR1 is MNHEY, CDR2 SVGAGI, per germline. J gave up 4 bases and V 10 bases, and 3 bases lay outside the gene matches. This CDR3 region has 11 residues. The CDR3 here is CATGGSYEQYF. The CDR3 nucleotides are TGTGCCACAGGGGGCTCGTACGAGCAGTACTTC.

The V and J genes are TRBV18 and TRBJ2-7; 10 nucleotides match TRBD2. V was pared by 6 bases and J by 5 bases, with 13 bases of the junction left unmatched. Germline CDR1 KGHSH, CDR2 LQKENI. CDR3 size: 16 residues. The CDR3 nucleotides read TGTGCCAGCTCCCTCCTAAGCGGGAGGGCCGCAAACGAGCAGTACTTC. Its translation is CASSLLSGRAANEQYF.

The chain has TRBV9 and TRBJ2-2, with 7 nucleotides matching TRBD1. The CDR3 sequence is 16 residues long. V was pared by 4 bases and J by 7 bases, with 13 bases of the junction left unmatched. Germline loops: CDR1 SGDLS, CDR2 YYNGEE. Written as DNA, the CDR3 is TGTGCCAGCAGCCTCTTAAGACAGGGTGGTATCGGGGAGCTGTTTTTT. Its translation is CASSLLRQGGIGELFF. The variable domain in full, with the rest retrieved from reference TRBV9 and TRBJ2-2, is DSGVTQTPKHLITATGQRVTLRCSPRSGDLSVYWYQQSLDQGLQFLIQYYNGEERAKGNILERFSAQQFPDLHSELNLSSLELGDSALYFCASSLLRQGGIGELFFGEGSRLTVL.

This chain uses TRBV6-5 with TRBJ2-3; D could derive from TRBD1 or TRBD2 (5 bases each). The V and J ends lost 6 bases and 1 base respectively, with 17 bases between them. The germline V gene encodes CDR1 MNHEY and CDR2 SVGAGI. The CDR3 extends over 16 amino acids. In nucleotides, the CDR3 is TGTGCCAGCAGCTACCTCTGGGGGTTGGGCACAGATACGCAGTATTTT. This gives the protein CASSYLWGLGTDTQYF.

This clone occurred a few times. CDR3 in DNA: TGCAGCGTTGGTGGGGCTGAAGCTTTCTTT. This gives the protein CSVGGAEAFF. The chain has TRBV29-1 and TRBJ1-1; no clear D gene. The V and J ends lost 4 bases and 6 bases respectively, with 6 bases between them. Germline CDR1 and CDR2: SQVTM and ANQGSEA. The CDR3 has 10 residues.

V usage is TRBV27 and J usage is TRBJ2-2, with D maybe TRBD2 (6 bases). The CDR3 covers 14 residues. Germline lookup yields CDR1 MNHEY and CDR2 SMNVEV (reference sequence). The germline V and J ends were trimmed by 6 bases and 4 bases, with 12 bases remaining between them. This CDR3 is CASSPGVSTGELFF. CDR3 bases: TGTGCCAGCAGCCCGGGGGTGTCCACCGGGGAGCTGTTTTTT.

This clone was picked up a small number of times. V is TRBV29-1 and J is TRBJ1-1; D is uncertain. The CDR3 covers 12 residues. Trimming took 4 bases from V and 4 from J, leaving 10 bases between them. Per germline, CDR1 SQVTM and CDR2 ANQGSEA. The DNA for the CDR3 is TGCAGCGTTGTGGGCTTTTCCACTGAAGCTTTCTTT. It translates to CSVVGFSTEAFF.

The V call is TRBV5-1, the J call TRBJ1-3; D unclear. The ends were cut back, 0 bases at V and 0 bases at J, with 7 bases in the middle. The CDR3 has 15 residues. Per the germline V gene, CDR1 is SGHRS and CDR2 is YFSETQ. CDR3 residues: CASSLDGRSGNTIYF. In nucleotides, the CDR3 is TGCGCCAGCAGCTTGGACGGGCGCTCTGGAAACACCATATATTTT. Filled out from reference TRBV5-1 and TRBJ1-3, the complete variable domain reads KAGVTQTPRYLIKTRGQQVTLSCSPISGHRSVSWYQQTPGQGLQFLFEYFSETQRNKGNFPGRFSGRQFSNSRSEMNVSTLELGDSALYLCASSLDGRSGNTIYFGEGSWLTVV.

This clone appeared a few times. The gene calls are TRBV6-5 and TRBJ2-1; D gene uncertain. Looked up from germline, CDR1 is MNHEY and CDR2 is SVGAGI. This CDR3 has 15 amino acids. V lost 6 bases and J lost 0, with 12 bases in between. The CDR3 sequence is CASSYSFSSYNEQFF. The CDR3 DNA reads TGTGCCAGCAGCTACAGCTTCAGCTCCTACAATGAGCAGTTCTTC.

The chain combines TRBV27 with TRBJ2-5, with D unclear. The germline gives CDR1 MNHEY, CDR2 SMNVEV (reference sequence). This CDR3 region has 10 residues. Trimming removed 7 bases at V and 3 bases at J, with 3 bases between. The CDR3 is CASIEETQYF. CDR3 in DNA: TGTGCCAGCATTGAAGAGACCCAGTACTTC.

The chain carries TRBV27 and TRBJ2-1; 9 bases are a match to TRBD1. The CDR3 consists of 16 residues. Trimming at V came to 2 bases and at J to 5 bases, leaving 7 bases not matched to a gene. Germline assignment: CDR1 MNHEY and CDR2 SMNVEV (reference sequence). The CDR3 nucleotides are TGTGCCAGCAGTTTAGGCCGGGACAGGGTAAACAATGAGCAGTTCTTC. Translating gives CASSLGRDRVNNEQFF.

This clone was detected only once. The V and J genes are TRBV4-2 and TRBJ2-3, with TRBD2 matching over 12 bases. Germline CDR1 LGHNA, CDR2 YNFKEQ. Trimming took 3 bases from V and 3 from J; bases not matched to a gene: 1. The CDR3 length is 15 residues. The CDR3 loop is CASSQTSGSTDTQYF. Written as DNA, the CDR3 is TGTGCCAGCAGCCAGACTAGCGGGAGTACAGATACGCAGTATTTT.

Turning to this clone: At the DNA level, this CDR3 is encoded by other sequences in the same sample as well. The chain links TRBV29-1 to TRBJ1-1; D remains unclear. The CDR3 is 13 amino acids. Germline assignment: CDR1 SQVTM and CDR2 ANQGSEA. V was clipped by 6 bases and J by 0 bases, with 11 bases between them. The CDR3 sequence is CSVAGRMNTEAFF. The CDR3 DNA follows: TGCAGCGTGGCCGGACGGATGAACACTGAAGCTTTCTTT.

The rearrangement uses TRBV11-2 and TRBJ1-4, with D perhaps matching TRBD1 (6 bases). Looked up from germline, CDR1 is SGHAT and CDR2 is FQNNGV. The CDR3 sequence is 17 residues long. Between the trimmed V and J ends, which lost 4 bases and 8 bases, there was a span of 23 bases. The CDR3 loop is CASSSVRREQGREKLFF. The CDR3 nucleotides read TGTGCCAGCAGCTCCGTGCGGCGGGAACAGGGCAGGGAAAAACTGTTTTTT. Together with reference TRBV11-2 and TRBJ1-4, the CDR3 gives the full variable domain: EAGVAQSPRYKIIEKRQSVAFWCNPISGHATLYWYQQILGQGPKLLIQFQNNGVVDDSQLPKDRFSAERLKGVDSTLKIQPAKLEDSAVYLCASSSVRREQGREKLFFGSGTQLSVL.

The CDR3 loop reads CATSYRGETEAFF. The CDR3 DNA reads TGTGCCACCAGCTACAGGGGAGAGACTGAAGCTTTCTTT. V is TRBV15 and J is TRBJ1-1; 7 bases line up with TRBD1. The germline V gene encodes CDR1 LNHNV and CDR2 YYDKDF (reference sequence). This CDR3 has 13 residues. With 5 bases clipped from V and 5 bases from J, the junction kept 5 bases outside the gene matches. Full variable domain (rest looked up from reference TRBV15 and TRBJ1-1): DAMVIQNPRYQVTQFGKPVTLSCSQTLNHNVMYWYQQKSSQAPKLLFHYYDKDFNNEADTPDNFQSRRPNTSFCFLDIRSPGLGDTAMYLCATSYRGETEAFFGQGTRLTVV.

This chain connects TRBV6-6 to TRBJ2-1; 9 bases fit TRBD2. With 10 bases clipped from V and 3 bases from J, the junction kept 4 bases outside the gene matches. The length of the CDR3 is 13 residues. In germline, CDR1 is MNHNY, CDR2 SVGAGI (reference sequence). For the CDR3, the DNA is TGTGCCACCCAGCGGGGGGACTACAATGAGCAGTTCTTC. Translated, it gives CATQRGDYNEQFF.

V usage is TRBV5-1 and J usage is TRBJ1-2; D gene unclear. V lost 0 bases and J 5 bases, leaving 5 bases between the germline ends. Germline CDR1 is SGHRS and CDR2 is YFSETQ. This CDR3 is built from 12 residues. The CDR3 region is CASSLGEYGYTF. The DNA of the CDR3 is TGCGCCAGCAGCTTGGGGGAGTATGGCTACACCTTC.